Listed below are T cell receptor beta chains from one sample, sequenced in a study of primary melanoma T cells and metastatic recurrence. Sequencing was performed with immunoSEQ multiplex PCR; in TCRdb, only in-frame clones are kept and a portion is missing. The sample contains some 240 clones, over 80% of which appear only once. Sequencing used melanoma tumor tissue. The receptor source for this set is a human donor with melanoma. Each CDR3 is given with its conserved first and last residue. The D gene is left open where the match is weak. A clone size is listed for some rows: how often the clone was seen (once, few, many), or a class if it is expanded.

TRBJ1-4,TRBD1,TRBV6-8,few,TGTGCCAGCAGTGAGACAGGGGGCCTCGGTGAAAAACTGTTTTTT,CASSETGGLGEKLFF
TRBJ1-1,NA,TRBV6-8,NA,TGTGCCAGCAGTCTGGGGACCACTATGAACACTGAAGCTTTCTTT,CASSLGTTMNTEAFF
TRBJ1-1,NA,TRBV19,NA,TGTGCCAGTAAAGCAAGCGAGGGCGAGAACACTGAAGCTTTCTTT,CASKASEGENTEAFF
TRBJ1-1,NA,TRBV5-1,NA,TGCGCCAGCAGCCCTACCCTTGGCACCATGAACACTGAAGCTTTCTTT,CASSPTLGTMNTEAFF
TRBJ2-6,NA,TRBV7-1,NA,TGTGCCAGCAGTTACGGGACACTCGTCTTAGGGGCCAACGTCCTGACTTTC,CASSYGTLVLGANVLTF
TRBJ2-6,NA,TRBV6-8,NA,TGTGCCAGCAGAGGACAGCTGAGCTCTGGGGCCAATGTCCTGACTTTC,CASRGQLSSGANVLTF
TRBJ2-2,TRBD1,TRBV6-8,NA,TGTGCCAGCAGACACGGACAGGTTCGCACCGGGGAGCTGTTTTTT,CASRHGQVRTGELFF
TRBJ2-3,TRBD2,TRBV11-3,NA,TGTGCCAGCAGCCCCCGGGGGGGCCAGGCAGATACGCAGTATTTT,CASSPRGGQADTQYF
TRBJ1-2,TRBD1,TRBV11-3,NA,TGTGCCAGCAGCCTCGCCGGTTGGACAGGGAGCGGCTACACCTTC,CASSLAGWTGSGYTF
TRBJ2-2,TRBD1,TRBV6-8,NA,TGTGCCAGCAGTAAGACAGGGGAGTACACCGGGGAGCTGTTTTTT,CASSKTGEYTGELFF
TRBJ1-3,NA,TRBV19,once,TGTGCCAGTAGTATTGGGGAGCGCTCTGGAAACACCATATATTTT,CASSIGERSGNTIYF
TRBJ2-3,NA,TRBV19,NA,TGTGCTAGTAGTATCCGGGACACCTCAGATACGCAGTATTTT,CASSIRDTSDTQYF
TRBJ2-5,TRBD2,TRBV6-7,NA,TGTGCCAGCAATTCCCTGGGGGGGAATAGGAGAGAGACCCAGTACTTC,CASNSLGGNRRETQYF
TRBJ2-3,TRBD2,TRBV11-3,NA,TGTGCCAGCAGCCACACTATCTCTATTAGCGGGGGGACAGATACGCAGTATTTT,CASSHTISISGGTDTQYF
TRBJ2-1,TRBD1,TRBV6-8,NA,TGTGCCAGCAGTTATCTCGGGACAGTTGAAGAGCAGTTCTTC,CASSYLGTVEEQFF
TRBJ2-3,NA,TRBV7-1,NA,TGTGCCAGCAGCTTAGGAGGAGGGGCAGATACGCAGTATTTT,CASSLGGGADTQYF
TRBJ1-6,TRBD1,TRBV18,NA,TGTGCCAGCTCACCCGCGACAGGGGATTTATCACCCCTCCACTTT,CASSPATGDLSPLHF
TRBJ1-1,NA,TRBV19,NA,TGTGCCAGTAGTCTTGGGCCGAACGGTTTGAACACTGAAGCTTTCTTT,CASSLGPNGLNTEAFF
TRBJ1-1,TRBD1,TRBV7-6,NA,TGTGCCAGCAGCCAATTCGACAGGGGAAGGACTGAAGCTTTCTTT,CASSQFDRGRTEAFF
TRBJ2-5,TRBD1,TRBV7-1,once,TGTGCCAGCAGCCGGGGACAGAAAAAGACCCAGTACTTC,CASSRGQKKTQYF